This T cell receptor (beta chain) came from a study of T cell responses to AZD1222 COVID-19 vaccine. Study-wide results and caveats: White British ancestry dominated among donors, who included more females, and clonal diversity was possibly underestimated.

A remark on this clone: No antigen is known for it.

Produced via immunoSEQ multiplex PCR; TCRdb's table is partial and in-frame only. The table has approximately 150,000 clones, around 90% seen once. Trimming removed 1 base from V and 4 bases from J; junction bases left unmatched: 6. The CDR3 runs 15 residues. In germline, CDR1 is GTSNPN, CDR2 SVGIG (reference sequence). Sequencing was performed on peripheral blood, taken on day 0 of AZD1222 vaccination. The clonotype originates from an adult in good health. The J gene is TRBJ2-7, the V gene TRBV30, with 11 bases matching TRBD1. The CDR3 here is CAWSGSDRGPYEQYF. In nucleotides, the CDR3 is TGTGCCTGGAGTGGTTCGGACAGGGGGCCTTACGAGCAGTACTTC.